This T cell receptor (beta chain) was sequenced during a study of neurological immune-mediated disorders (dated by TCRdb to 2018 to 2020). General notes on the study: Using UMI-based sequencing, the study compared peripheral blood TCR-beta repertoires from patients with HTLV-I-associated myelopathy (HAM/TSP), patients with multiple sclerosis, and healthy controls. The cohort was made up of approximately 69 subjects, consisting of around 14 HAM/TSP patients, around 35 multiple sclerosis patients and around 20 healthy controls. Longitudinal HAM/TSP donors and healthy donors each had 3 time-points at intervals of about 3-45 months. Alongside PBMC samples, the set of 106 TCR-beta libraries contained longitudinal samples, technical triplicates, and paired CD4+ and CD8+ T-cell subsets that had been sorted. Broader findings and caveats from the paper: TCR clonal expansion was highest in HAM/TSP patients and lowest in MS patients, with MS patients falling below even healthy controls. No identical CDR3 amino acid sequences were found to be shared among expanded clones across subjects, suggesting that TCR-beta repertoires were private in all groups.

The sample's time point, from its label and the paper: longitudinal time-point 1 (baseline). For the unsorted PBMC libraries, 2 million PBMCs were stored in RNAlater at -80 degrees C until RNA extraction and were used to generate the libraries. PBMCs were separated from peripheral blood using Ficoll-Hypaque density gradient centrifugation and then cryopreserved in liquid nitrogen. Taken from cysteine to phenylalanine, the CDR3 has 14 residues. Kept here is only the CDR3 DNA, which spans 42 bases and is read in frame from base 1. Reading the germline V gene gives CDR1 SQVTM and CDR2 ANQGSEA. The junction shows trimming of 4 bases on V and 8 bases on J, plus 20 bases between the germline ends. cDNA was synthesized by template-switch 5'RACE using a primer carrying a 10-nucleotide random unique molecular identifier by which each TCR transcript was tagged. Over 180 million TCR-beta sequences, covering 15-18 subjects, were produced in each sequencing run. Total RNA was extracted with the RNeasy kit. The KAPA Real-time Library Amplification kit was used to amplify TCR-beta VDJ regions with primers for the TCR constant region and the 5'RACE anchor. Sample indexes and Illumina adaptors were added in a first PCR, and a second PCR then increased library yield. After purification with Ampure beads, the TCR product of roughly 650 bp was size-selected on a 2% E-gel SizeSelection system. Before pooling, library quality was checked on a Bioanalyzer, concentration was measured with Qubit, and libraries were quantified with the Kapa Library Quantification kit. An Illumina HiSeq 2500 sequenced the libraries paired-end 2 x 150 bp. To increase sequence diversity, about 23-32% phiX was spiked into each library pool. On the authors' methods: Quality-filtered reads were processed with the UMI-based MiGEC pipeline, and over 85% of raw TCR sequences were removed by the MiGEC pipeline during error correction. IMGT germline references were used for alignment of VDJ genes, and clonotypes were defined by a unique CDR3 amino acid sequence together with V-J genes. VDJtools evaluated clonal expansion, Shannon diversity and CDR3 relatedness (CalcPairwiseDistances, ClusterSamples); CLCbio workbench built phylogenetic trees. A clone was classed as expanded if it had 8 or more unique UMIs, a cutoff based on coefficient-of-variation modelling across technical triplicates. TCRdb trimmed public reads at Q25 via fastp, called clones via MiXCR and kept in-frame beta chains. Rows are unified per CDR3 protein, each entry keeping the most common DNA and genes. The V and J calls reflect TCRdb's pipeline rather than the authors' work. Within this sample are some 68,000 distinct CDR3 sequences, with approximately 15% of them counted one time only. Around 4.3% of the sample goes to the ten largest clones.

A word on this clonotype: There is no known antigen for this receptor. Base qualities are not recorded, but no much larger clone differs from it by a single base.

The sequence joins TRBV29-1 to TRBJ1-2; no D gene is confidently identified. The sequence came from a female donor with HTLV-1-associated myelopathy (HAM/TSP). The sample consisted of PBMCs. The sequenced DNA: TGCAGCGTTGTGGCCAGCGGATATACCTTCGGCTACACCTTC. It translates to CSVVASGYTFGYTF.